Below, one T cell receptor beta chain is given with its context. This sample is drawn from a study of blood T cell repertoires in COVID-19. Profiled with immunoSEQ multiplex PCR; TCRdb holds only in-frame clones, not every one. Of about 160,000 clones in the sample, about 90% were seen once. Germline V lookup: CDR1 SQVTM, CDR2 ANQGSEA. The junction had 2 bases not matched to a gene; V was cut back by 4 bases and J by 0 bases. This CDR3 is 13 amino acids long. The TCR was taken from a woman aged 45 to 65 who had recovered from COVID-19. Material for sequencing was PBMCs or T cells enriched from blood (not recorded which). This chain joins TRBV29-1 and TRBJ1-2; TRBD1 agrees at 7 bases. The CDR3 loop is CSVGGTANYGYTF. For the CDR3, the DNA is TGCAGCGTTGGGGGGACAGCTAACTATGGCTACACCTTC.